These 16 T cell receptor beta chains were all obtained from the same sample, sequenced in a study of cytomegalovirus exposure and HLA in healthy donors. PCR amplification relied on 60 Vbeta primers (plus 13 Jbeta primers). Assay: immunoSEQ multiplex PCR; the TCRdb copy retains only in-frame clones and omits some. The sample holds approximately 150,000 clones, over 80% seen once. Sequencing was done on a sample of PBMCs. These receptors all come from a woman aged 25 to 39 in good health and CMV-seronegative.

The J gene is TRBJ2-1, the V gene TRBV7-2, with 8 bases aligning to TRBD1. The CDR3 is 12 amino acids. Germline values: CDR1 SGHTA, CDR2 FQGNSA. J was trimmed by 10 bases and V by 5 bases; bases with no gene match: 4. Here the CDR3 DNA reads TGTGCCAGCAGCCCAGGGGGCTTCGAGCAGTTCTTC. Protein product: CASSPGGFEQFF. The entire variable domain, with the rest obtained from reference TRBV7-2 and TRBJ2-1, is as follows: GAGVSQSPSNKVTEKGKDVELRCDPISGHTALYWYRQSLGQGLEFLIYFQGNSAPDKSGLPSDRFSAERTGGSVSTLTIQRTQQEDSAVYLCASSPGGFEQFFGPGTRLTVL.

In this sample, this clone turned up a few times. The J gene is TRBJ2-3, the V gene TRBV11-3; the match to TRBD2 covers 11 bases. CDR3 size: 15 residues. CDR1 and CDR2 from the germline V gene are SGHNT and YENEEA. The trim removed 6 bases at V and 2 bases at J, leaving 4 bases unmatched. CDR3 amino acids: CASSPGLAATDTQYF. DNA for the CDR3: TGTGCCAGCAGTCCGGGACTAGCGGCCACAGATACGCAGTATTTT.

The rearrangement links TRBV7-2 to TRBJ2-3; TRBD2 might be the D (6 bases). The CDR3 has 17 residues. Trimming cost V 2 bases and J 1 base, with 16 bases left between them. Germline loops: CDR1 SGHTA, CDR2 FQGNSA. The DNA of the CDR3 is TGTGCCAGCAGCTTAAACCCTAGGAGGGGCGGCACAGATACGCAGTATTTT. This sequence encodes CASSLNPRRGGTDTQYF.

The V gene is TRBV30, the J gene TRBJ1-1, with a possible D match to TRBD1 (6 bases). Germline assignment: CDR1 GTSNPN and CDR2 SVGIG (reference sequence). There are 12 residues in the CDR3. Trimming shortened V by 5 bases and J by 4 bases, and 11 bases separated the two germline ends. The CDR3 loop is CAWVTGLTEAFF. The CDR3 DNA follows: TGTGCCTGGGTTACAGGGCTCACTGAAGCTTTCTTT.

The CDR3 is CASSYSTRGNTIYF. The CDR3 DNA sequence: TGTGCCAGCAGTTACTCCACGCGAGGAAACACCATATATTTT. The chain employs TRBV6-6 and TRBJ1-3; no reliable D call. CDR3 length: 14 amino acids. V was cut by 0 bases and J by 4 bases, with 7 bases left in between. Germline assignment: CDR1 MNHNY and CDR2 SVGAGI (reference sequence).

Note on this clone: Other DNA variants within this sample encode the same CDR3. The rearrangement joins TRBV5-5 to TRBJ1-1; a weak D match, TRBD1 (5 bases). Germline V gives CDR1 SGHKS, CDR2 YYEKEE (reference sequence). V was shortened by 0 bases and J by 0 bases, with 6 bases between the two germline ends. The CDR3 runs to 14 residues. The CDR3 DNA is TGTGCCAGCAGCTTGGGACAGATGAACACTGAAGCTTTCTTT. Translating it yields CASSLGQMNTEAFF.

The V gene is TRBV23-1, the J gene TRBJ2-3; 11 nucleotides line up with TRBD2. TRBV23-1 is placed among ORFs of uncertain function. V lost 0 bases, J lost 2 bases, and 4 bases stayed unmatched. The CDR3 totals 17 residues. CDR3 amino acids: CASSQSIAGGFTDTQYF. The CDR3 coding sequence is TGCGCCAGCAGTCAATCGATAGCGGGGGGGTTCACAGATACGCAGTATTTT.

The chain carries TRBV7-8 and TRBJ2-6; D possibly corresponds to TRBD2 (6 bases). Germline CDR1 reads SGHVS; CDR2 reads FQNEAQ. This CDR3 is built from 16 residues. The V end lost 0 bases, the J end lost 2 bases, and 8 bases lay between the germline ends. CDR3 bases: TGTGCCAGCAGCTTAGCGCGGGGTGCTGGGGCCAACGTCCTGACTTTC. Protein product: CASSLARGAGANVLTF.

This clone was seen just once. V usage is TRBV5-1 and J usage is TRBJ1-2, with D tentatively TRBD1 (6 bases). The ends were cut back, 0 bases at V and 3 bases at J, with 6 bases in the middle. The CDR3 runs 13 residues. The germline gives CDR1 SGHRS, CDR2 YFSETQ. The CDR3 spells CASSLGTDYGYTF. DNA of the CDR3: TGCGCCAGCAGCTTGGGGACAGACTATGGCTACACCTTC.

This chain joins TRBV5-6 and TRBJ2-5, with 9 bases matching TRBD2. This CDR3 is built from 15 residues. The germline gives CDR1 SGHDT, CDR2 YYEEEE. The V segment lost 4 bases and the J segment 11 bases; nucleotides outside the gene matches: 15. The CDR3 loop is CASSLASGAQTKQYF. DNA of the CDR3: TGTGCCAGCAGCCTAGCTAGCGGGGCTCAGACAAAACAGTACTTC. Based on the CDR3 plus reference TRBV5-6 and TRBJ2-5, the full variable domain is DAGVTQSPTHLIKTRGQQVTLRCSPKSGHDTVSWYQQALGQGPQFIFQYYEEEERQRGNFPDRFSGHQFPNYSSELNVNALLLGDSALYLCASSLASGAQTKQYFGPGTRLLVL.

This clone occurred a few times. The chain couples TRBV6-1 to TRBJ1-1; D remains unclear. Germline-derived CDR1 and CDR2 are MNHNS and SASEGT. CDR3 length: 13 residues. Trimming cost V 4 bases and J 3 bases, with 9 bases left between them. The CDR3 protein is CASSAPGDTEAFF. For the CDR3, the DNA is TGTGCCAGCAGTGCCCCCGGGGACACTGAAGCTTTCTTT.

The rearrangement links TRBV29-1 to TRBJ2-2; 9 positions agree with TRBD1. Trimming took 6 bases from V and 7 from J; bases not matched to a gene: 12. The CDR3 spans 15 residues. The germline gives CDR1 SQVTM, CDR2 ANQGSEA. CDR3 coding DNA: TGCAGCGTGGCCGGGACAGGGTTCCCGGACGGGGAGCTGTTTTTT. Protein product: CSVAGTGFPDGELFF.

V is TRBV28 and J is TRBJ1-2; a weak D match, TRBD1 (5 bases). This CDR3 is 16 amino acids long. Trimming took off 2 bases at V and 4 bases at J, with 17 bases between the two ends. Germline CDR1 MDHEN, CDR2 SYDVKM. The CDR3 DNA follows: TGTGCCAGCAGTTTACCAGGACAAGTGGTCTCCTATGGCTACACCTTC. This codes for CASSLPGQVVSYGYTF.

The gene calls are TRBV14 and TRBJ1-1; D is undetermined. Trimming removed 1 base at V and 8 bases at J, with 11 bases between. This CDR3 is 13 amino acids long. Germline assignment: CDR1 SGHDN and CDR2 FVKESK. This chain's CDR3 is CASSQAVELEAFF. The CDR3 DNA reads as TGTGCCAGCAGCCAAGCTGTCGAGTTAGAAGCTTTCTTT.

The J gene is TRBJ2-2, the V gene TRBV2; D remains ambiguous. The CDR3 extends over 15 amino acids. Germline loops: CDR1 SNHLY, CDR2 FYNNEI. V gave up 4 bases and J gave up 6 bases, with 15 bases separating them. CDR3: CASSVLLVSAGELFF. The CDR3 DNA sequence: TGTGCCAGCAGTGTATTATTAGTTTCGGCCGGGGAGCTGTTTTTT.

The V call is TRBV5-6, the J call TRBJ2-1, with 7 bases matching TRBD2. CDR1 SGHDT and CDR2 YYEEEE come from the germline V gene. The V and J ends lost 0 bases and 9 bases, in that order; junction bases with no gene match: 12. The CDR3 is 16 amino acids. The CDR3 sequence is CASSLVASGGRTEQFF. In DNA form, the CDR3 reads TGTGCCAGCAGCTTGGTTGCTAGCGGAGGCCGCACTGAGCAGTTCTTC.